This T cell receptor beta chain was identified in a study of blood T cells in healthy people across ages. From germline, CDR1 is DFQATT and CDR2 SNEGSKA (reference sequence). V shed 1 base and J shed 5 bases, with 11 bases lying between them. This CDR3 contains 13 residues. This clonotype was recorded many times. Its antigen is undetermined. Findings and caveats of the study: The fall in TCR beta diversity per million T cells was roughly linear with age.

The authors ran a second PCR of roughly 6 to 11 cycles using a sample-barcoded 5' primer and a J-beta primer mix. A 12-random-nucleotide template-switch adaptor tagged each cDNA molecule. In TCRdb, the 5' RACE reads were re-called with MiXCR into one record per CDR3 protein. The data contain approximately 900,000 distinct CDR3 sequences, almost 30% of them singletons. These data were likewise used in another study, on T cells of mothers and their children. That investigation notes: Among related mother-child pairs, overlap was slightly higher than in unrelated pairs, though not significantly.

Sequencing was performed on blood. This TCR derives from a woman aged 40 to 55 in good health. This chain links TRBV20-1 with TRBJ1-2, with D unresolved. The CDR3 is CSARADMGYGYTF. In DNA, the CDR3 is TGCAGTGCTAGAGCCGATATGGGATATGGCTACACCTTC.